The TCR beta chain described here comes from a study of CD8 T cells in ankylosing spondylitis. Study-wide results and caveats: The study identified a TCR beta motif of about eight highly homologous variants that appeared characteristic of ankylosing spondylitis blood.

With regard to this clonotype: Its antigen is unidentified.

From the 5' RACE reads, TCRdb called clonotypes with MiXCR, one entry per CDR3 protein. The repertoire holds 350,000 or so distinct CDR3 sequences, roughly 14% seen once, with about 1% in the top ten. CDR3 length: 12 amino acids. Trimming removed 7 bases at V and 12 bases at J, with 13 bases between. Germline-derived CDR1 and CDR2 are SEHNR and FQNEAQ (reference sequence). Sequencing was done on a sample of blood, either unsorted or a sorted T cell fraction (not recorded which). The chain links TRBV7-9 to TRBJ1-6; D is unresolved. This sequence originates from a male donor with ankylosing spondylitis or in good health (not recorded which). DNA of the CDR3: TGTGCCAGCACCCACGACCGGGGACCCCTCCACTTT. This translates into CASTHDRGPLHF.